This T cell receptor (beta chain) was found in a study of cytomegalovirus exposure and HLA in healthy donors. Study details: Ancestry clustering placed about four fifths of 350 to 500 genotyped donors in the Caucasian-associated cluster.

General study findings and limits: A later examination showed that TCR association rates differed by HLA locus, with DRB1 most and HLA-C fewest. Testing in vitro showed three CMV-associated chains specific for CMV antigens.

Vbeta (60) and Jbeta (13) primers were used in the PCR. Study processing details: In a later analysis, the count reached 82 million or so unique TCR beta chains, with around 11 million shared. Profiled with immunoSEQ multiplex PCR; TCRdb holds only in-frame clones, not every one. V, J and clone size are those of that table, while D and trimming were read from the DNA. Of approximately 150,000 clones in the sample, about 71% were seen once. In the case of this clone: Its target is unknown.

The V segment lost 7 bases and the J segment 3 bases; nucleotides outside the gene matches: 4. The CDR3 runs 14 residues. CDR1 LNHDA and CDR2 SQIVND come from the germline V gene (reference sequence). The receptor was derived from a woman in her twenties or thirties in good health and CMV-seronegative. The V and J genes are TRBV19 and TRBJ2-1; 9 bases fit TRBD1. Sequences were obtained from PBMCs. For the CDR3, the DNA is TGTGCCAGTACCGGGACAGGGAACTACAATGAGCAGTTCTTC. It specifies CASTGTGNYNEQFF.